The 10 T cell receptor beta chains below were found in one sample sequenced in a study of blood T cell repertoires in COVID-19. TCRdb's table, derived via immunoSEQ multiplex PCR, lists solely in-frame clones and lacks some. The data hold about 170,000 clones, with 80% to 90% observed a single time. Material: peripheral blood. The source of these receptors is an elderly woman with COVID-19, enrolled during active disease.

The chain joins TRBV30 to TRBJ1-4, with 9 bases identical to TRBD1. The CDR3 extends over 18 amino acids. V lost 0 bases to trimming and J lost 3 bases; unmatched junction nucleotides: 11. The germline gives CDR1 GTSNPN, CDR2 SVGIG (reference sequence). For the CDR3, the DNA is TGTGCCTGGAGTGTACTACAGGGGGCCGTAGCTTCTAATGAAAAACTGTTTTTT. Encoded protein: CAWSVLQGAVASNEKLFF.

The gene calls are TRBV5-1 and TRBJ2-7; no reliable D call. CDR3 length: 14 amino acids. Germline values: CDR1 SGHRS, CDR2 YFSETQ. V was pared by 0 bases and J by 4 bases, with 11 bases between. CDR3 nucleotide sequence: TGCGCCAGCAGCTTGGGAGTGGTCAAGTACGAGCAGTACTTC. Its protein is CASSLGVVKYEQYF.

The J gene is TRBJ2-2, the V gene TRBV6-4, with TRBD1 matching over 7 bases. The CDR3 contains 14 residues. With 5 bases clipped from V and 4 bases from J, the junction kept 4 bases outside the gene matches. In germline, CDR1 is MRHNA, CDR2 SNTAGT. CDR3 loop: CASSYTGATGELFF. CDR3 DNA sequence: TGTGCCAGCAGTTATACAGGGGCCACCGGGGAGCTGTTTTTT.

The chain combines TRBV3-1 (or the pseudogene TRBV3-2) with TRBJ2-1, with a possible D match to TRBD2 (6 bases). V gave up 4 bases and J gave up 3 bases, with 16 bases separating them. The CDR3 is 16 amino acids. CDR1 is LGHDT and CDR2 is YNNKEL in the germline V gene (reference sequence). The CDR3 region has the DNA TGTGCCAGCAGCCTGGCCCCGCTAGCGATCTACAATGAGCAGTTCTTC. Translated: CASSLAPLAIYNEQFF.

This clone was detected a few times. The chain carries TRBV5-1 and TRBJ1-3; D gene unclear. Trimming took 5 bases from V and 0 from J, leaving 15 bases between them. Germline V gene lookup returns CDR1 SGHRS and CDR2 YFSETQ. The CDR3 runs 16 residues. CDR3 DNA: TGCGCCAGCAGTCTTAACGTGGCAGGCTCTGGAAACACCATATATTTT. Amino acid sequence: CASSLNVAGSGNTIYF. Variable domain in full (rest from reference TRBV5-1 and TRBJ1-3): KAGVTQTPRYLIKTRGQQVTLSCSPISGHRSVSWYQQTPGQGLQFLFEYFSETQRNKGNFPGRFSGRQFSNSRSEMNVSTLELGDSALYLCASSLNVAGSGNTIYFGEGSWLTVV.

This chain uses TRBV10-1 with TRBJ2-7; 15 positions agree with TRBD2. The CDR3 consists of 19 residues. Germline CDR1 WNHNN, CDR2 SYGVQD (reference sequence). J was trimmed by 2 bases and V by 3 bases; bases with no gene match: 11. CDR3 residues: CASSDWGTSGRKDTYEQYF. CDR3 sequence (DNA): TGCGCCAGCAGTGATTGGGGGACTAGCGGGAGGAAGGACACCTACGAGCAGTACTTC.

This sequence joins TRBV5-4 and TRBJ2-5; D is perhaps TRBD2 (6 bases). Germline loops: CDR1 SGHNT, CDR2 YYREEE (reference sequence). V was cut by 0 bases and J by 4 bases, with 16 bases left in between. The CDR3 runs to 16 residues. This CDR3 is CASSLALGEVLETQYF. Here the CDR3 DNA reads TGTGCCAGCAGCTTGGCCCTCGGGGAGGTCTTAGAGACCCAGTACTTC. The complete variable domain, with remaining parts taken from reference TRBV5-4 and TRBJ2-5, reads ETGVTQSPTHLIKTRGQQVTLRCSSQSGHNTVSWYQQALGQGPQFIFQYYREEENGRGNFPPRFSGLQFPNYSSELNVNALELDDSALYLCASSLALGEVLETQYFGPGTRLLVL.

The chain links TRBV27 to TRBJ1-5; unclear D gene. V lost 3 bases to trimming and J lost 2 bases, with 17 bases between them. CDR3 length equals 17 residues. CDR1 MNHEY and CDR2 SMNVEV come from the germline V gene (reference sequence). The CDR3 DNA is TGTGCCAGCAGTTTCTTTCCCGTCAGGTTTGGCAATCAGCCCCAGCATTTT. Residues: CASSFFPVRFGNQPQHF.

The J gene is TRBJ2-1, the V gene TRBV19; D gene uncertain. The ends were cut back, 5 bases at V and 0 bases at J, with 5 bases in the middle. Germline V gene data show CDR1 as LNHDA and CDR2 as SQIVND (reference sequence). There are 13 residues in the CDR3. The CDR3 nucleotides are TGTGCCAGTAGTTTAAACTCCTACAATGAGCAGTTCTTC. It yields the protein CASSLNSYNEQFF.

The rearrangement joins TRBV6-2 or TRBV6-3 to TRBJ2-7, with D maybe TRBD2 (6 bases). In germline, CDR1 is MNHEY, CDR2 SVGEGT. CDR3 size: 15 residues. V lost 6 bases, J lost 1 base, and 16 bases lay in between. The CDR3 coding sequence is TGTGCCAGCAGCCAATTCGGGAGCAGGTCCTACGAGCAGTACTTC. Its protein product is CASSQFGSRSYEQYF.